This T cell receptor (beta chain) emerged from a study of T-cell memory formation after mild COVID-19. About the study: Clusters were largely donor specific. Study observations and caveats: Contracting clones localized mainly to CM and EM when CD4+ and mainly to EMRA when CD8+. Pre-infection memory showed some responding clones, and this suggested that cross-reactive memory joined. Second-wave clones peaking on day 37 lacked confirmed SARS-CoV-2 specificity.

Many counts were recorded for this clonotype. The antigen remains undetermined. TCRdb recomputed calls from the 5' RACE reads with MiXCR, one row per CDR3 protein. This sample yields 550,000 to 650,000 distinct CDR3 sequences, of which about 18% are seen a single time; around 8.1% belongs to the top ten. The CDR3 extends over 17 amino acids. Germline CDR1 and CDR2: DFQATT and SNEGSKA (reference sequence). The V end lost 6 bases, the J end lost 4 bases, and 27 bases lay between the germline ends. The chain joins TRBV20-1 to TRBJ1-2; D is unresolved. The origin of this receptor is an adult woman who had mild COVID-19 (a few samples of this study predate the infection). Cell type and time point are not known. The source material was PBMCs or a T cell subset sorted from them (not recorded which). CDR3 coding DNA: TGCAGTGCCAGCCCCACCACGGTCCCGCCCGATTCCTATGGCTACACCTTC. It translates to CSASPTTVPPDSYGYTF.